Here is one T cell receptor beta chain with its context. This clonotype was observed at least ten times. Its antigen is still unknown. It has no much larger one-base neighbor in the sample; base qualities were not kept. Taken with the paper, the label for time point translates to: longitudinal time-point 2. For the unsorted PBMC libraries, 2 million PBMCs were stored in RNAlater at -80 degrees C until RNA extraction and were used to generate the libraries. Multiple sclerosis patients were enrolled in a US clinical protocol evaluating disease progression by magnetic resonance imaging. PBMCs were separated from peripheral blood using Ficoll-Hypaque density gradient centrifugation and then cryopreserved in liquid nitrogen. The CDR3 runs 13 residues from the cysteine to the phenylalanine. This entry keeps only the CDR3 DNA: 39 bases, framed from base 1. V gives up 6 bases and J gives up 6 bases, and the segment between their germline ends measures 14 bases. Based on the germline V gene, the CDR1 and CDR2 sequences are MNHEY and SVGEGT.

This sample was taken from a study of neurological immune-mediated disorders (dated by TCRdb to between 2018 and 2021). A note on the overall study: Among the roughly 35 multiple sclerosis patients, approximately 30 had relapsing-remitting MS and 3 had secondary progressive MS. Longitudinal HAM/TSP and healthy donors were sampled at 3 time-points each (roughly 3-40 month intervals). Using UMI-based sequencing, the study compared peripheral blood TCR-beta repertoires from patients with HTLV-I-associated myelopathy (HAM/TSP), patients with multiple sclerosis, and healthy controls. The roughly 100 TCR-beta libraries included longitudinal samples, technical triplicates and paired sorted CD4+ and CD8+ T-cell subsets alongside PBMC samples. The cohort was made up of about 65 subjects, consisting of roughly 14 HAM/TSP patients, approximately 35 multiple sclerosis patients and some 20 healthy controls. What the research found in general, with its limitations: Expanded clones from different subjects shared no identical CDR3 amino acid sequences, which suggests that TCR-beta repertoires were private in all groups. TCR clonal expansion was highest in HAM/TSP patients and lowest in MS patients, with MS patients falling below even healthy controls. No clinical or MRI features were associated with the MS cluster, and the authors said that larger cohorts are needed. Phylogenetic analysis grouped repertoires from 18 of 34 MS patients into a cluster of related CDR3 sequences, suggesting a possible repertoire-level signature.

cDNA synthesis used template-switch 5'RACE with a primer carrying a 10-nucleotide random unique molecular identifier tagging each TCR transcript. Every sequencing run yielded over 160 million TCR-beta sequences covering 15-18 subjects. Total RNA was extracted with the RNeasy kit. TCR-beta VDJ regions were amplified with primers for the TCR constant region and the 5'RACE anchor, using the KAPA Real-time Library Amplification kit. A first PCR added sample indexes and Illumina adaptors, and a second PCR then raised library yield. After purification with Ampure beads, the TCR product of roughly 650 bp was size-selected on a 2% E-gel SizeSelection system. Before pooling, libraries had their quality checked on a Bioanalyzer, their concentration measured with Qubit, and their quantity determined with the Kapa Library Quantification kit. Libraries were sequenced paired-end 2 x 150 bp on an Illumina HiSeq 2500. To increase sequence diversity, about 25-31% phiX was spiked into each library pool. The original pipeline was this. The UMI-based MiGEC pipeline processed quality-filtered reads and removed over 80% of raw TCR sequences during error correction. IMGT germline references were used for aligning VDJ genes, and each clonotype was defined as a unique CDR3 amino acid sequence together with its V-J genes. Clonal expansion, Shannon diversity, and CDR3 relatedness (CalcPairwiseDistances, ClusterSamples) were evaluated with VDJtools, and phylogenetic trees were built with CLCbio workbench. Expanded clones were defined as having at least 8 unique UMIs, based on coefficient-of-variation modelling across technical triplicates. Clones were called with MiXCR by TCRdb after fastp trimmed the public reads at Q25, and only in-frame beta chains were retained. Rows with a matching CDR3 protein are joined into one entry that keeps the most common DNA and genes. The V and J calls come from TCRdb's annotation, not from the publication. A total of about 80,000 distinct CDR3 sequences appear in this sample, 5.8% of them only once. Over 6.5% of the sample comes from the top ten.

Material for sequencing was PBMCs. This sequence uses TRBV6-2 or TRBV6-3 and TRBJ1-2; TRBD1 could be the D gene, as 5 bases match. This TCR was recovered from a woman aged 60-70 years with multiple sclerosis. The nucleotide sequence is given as TGTGCCAGCAGCAGGACACTCTTCGATGGCTACACCTTC. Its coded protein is CASSRTLFDGYTF.